This passage covers 16 T cell receptor beta chains from one sample sequenced in a study of response to subunit inactivated influenza vaccine. TCRdb re-called the RT-PCR reads with MiXCR, one entry per CDR3 protein. The sample shows about 520,000 distinct CDR3 sequences, approximately 7.8% of them seen only once. Sequencing was performed on PBMCs from blood, taken around 25 months after vaccination. These receptors originate from a man in his fifties or sixties who received an inactivated influenza vaccine.

This clonotype has more than one count but fewer than ten. The chain links TRBV12-3 or TRBV12-4 to TRBJ1-6, with D unresolved. V shed 1 base and J shed 7 bases, with 11 bases lying between them. The CDR3 length is 15 residues. This chain's CDR3 is CASSLGGVGNSPLHF. For the CDR3, the DNA is TGTGCCAGCAGTTTAGGGGGTGTCGGGAATTCACCCCTCCACTTT.

The chain carries TRBV12-2 and TRBJ2-7; the table's D call, TRBD2, was not checked against the DNA. TRBV12-2 is a pseudogene locus. The CDR3 is made up of 18 amino acids. In DNA, the CDR3 is TGTGCAAGTCGCTTAGGAGGTAGCGGGGGGGTAAGCTCCTACGAGCAGTACTTC. Translated, it gives CASRLGGSGGVSSYEQYF.

The rearrangement links TRBV20-1 to TRBJ2-7; D is perhaps TRBD2 (6 bases). Germline CDR1 DFQATT, CDR2 SNEGSKA (reference sequence). CDR3 length: 14 residues. The V and J ends lost 0 bases and 6 bases respectively, with 15 bases between them. The CDR3 DNA follows: TGCAGTGCTAGAGATGCACTAGCTGGAGTCGAGCAGTACTTC. This gives the protein CSARDALAGVEQYF.

This clonotype occurred a few times. The chain joins TRBV6-1 to TRBJ2-3, with 14 positions matching TRBD2. V lost 5 bases and J lost 9; bases outside the gene matches: 7. This CDR3 has 15 amino acids. Germline CDR1 reads MNHNS; CDR2 reads SASEGT. The CDR3 spells CASSLRLAGGPTQYF. Here the CDR3 DNA reads TGTGCCAGCAGTCTCCGACTAGCGGGGGGGCCCACGCAGTATTTT.

This clonotype was counted a few times. This chain uses TRBV28 with TRBJ2-4; the D gene is possibly TRBD1 (6 bases). This CDR3 has 15 amino acids. Looked up from germline, CDR1 is MDHEN and CDR2 is SYDVKM. V gave up 6 bases and J gave up 5 bases, with 17 bases separating them. CDR3 protein: CASSAKGTRENIQYF. CDR3 DNA sequence: TGTGCCAGCAGCGCCAAAGGGACACGGGAAAACATTCAGTACTTC.

Only a few counts were recorded for this clonotype. V and J are TRBV4-3 and TRBJ2-7; D is unclear. The V and J ends lost 1 base and 0 bases respectively, with 4 bases between them. There are 13 residues in the CDR3. From germline, CDR1 is LGHNA and CDR2 YSLEER. The CDR3 coding sequence is TGCGCCAGCAGCCAAGCCATCTCCTACGAGCAGTACTTC. Its translation is CASSQAISYEQYF.

The chain uses TRBV20-1 and TRBJ2-7; 11 nucleotides align to TRBD2. This CDR3 comprises 17 residues. The germline V gene encodes CDR1 DFQATT and CDR2 SNEGSKA (reference sequence). After removal of 3 bases from V and 2 bases from J, the junction contained 12 bases not matched to a gene. In DNA form, the CDR3 reads TGCAGTGCTAGTCCGCGACTAGCGGGGATATTTACCTACGAGCAGTACTTC. Translation gives CSASPRLAGIFTYEQYF.

The rearrangement links TRBV11-2 to TRBJ2-2; no reliable D call. The V gene lost 5 bases and the J gene lost 3 bases, with 7 bases spanning the gap. This CDR3 comprises 13 residues. Per the germline V gene, CDR1 is SGHAT and CDR2 is FQNNGV. The CDR3 DNA is TGTGCCAGCAGCCCACAGCACACCGGGGAGCTGTTTTTT. Translating gives CASSPQHTGELFF.

This clonotype was counted between two and nine times. The chain uses TRBV4-2 and TRBJ1-6; the match to TRBD1 covers 7 bases. The J segment lost 9 bases and the V segment lost 2 bases, leaving 13 bases of the junction unmatched. The CDR3 has 17 residues. In germline, CDR1 is LGHNA, CDR2 YNFKEQ. The CDR3 sequence is CASSQTRGATGSSPLHF. The CDR3 region has the DNA TGTGCCAGCAGCCAAACCCGTGGAGCGACAGGGAGTTCACCCCTCCACTTT.

At least ten counts were recorded for this clonotype. The genes are TRBV4-2 and TRBJ2-7; D uncertain. Trimming cost V 2 bases and J 4 bases, with 9 bases left between them. The V gene's germline CDR1 is LGHNA and CDR2 YNFKEQ. The CDR3 is 13 amino acids. The DNA for the CDR3 is TGTGCCAGCAGCCAACATAGGGCGTACGAGCAGTACTTC. Translation: CASSQHRAYEQYF.

This clonotype was counted between two and nine times. The chain is built from TRBV7-8 and TRBJ2-5; TRBD1 aligns across 10 bases. V lost 1 base and J lost 5; bases outside the gene matches: 7. The length of the CDR3 is 16 residues. CDR1 is SGHVS and CDR2 is FQNEAQ in the germline V gene. CDR3 residues: CASSLGTGGMVETQYF. The CDR3 region has the DNA TGTGCCAGCAGCTTAGGGACAGGGGGAATGGTGGAGACCCAGTACTTC.

This clonotype was counted at least ten times. The CDR3 nucleotides are TGCAGCGTTGAAACGAAGAACACCGGGGAGCTGTTTTTT. Encoded protein: CSVETKNTGELFF. The chain carries TRBV29-1 and TRBJ2-2; D call uncertain. Germline CDR1 reads SQVTM; CDR2 reads ANQGSEA. Trimming removed 2 bases from V and 1 base from J, with 5 bases in between. The CDR3 consists of 13 residues.

This clonotype was recorded many times. This chain connects TRBV20-1 to TRBJ1-4, with D perhaps matching TRBD1 (6 bases). Germline CDR1 reads DFQATT; CDR2 reads SNEGSKA (reference sequence). The CDR3 length is 12 residues. The V end was cut by 3 bases, the J end by 5 bases, with 7 bases between. CDR3: CSARDSNEKLFF. In nucleotides, the CDR3 is TGCAGTGCTAGGGACAGCAATGAAAAACTGTTTTTT.

This clonotype showed up many times. This sequence joins TRBV5-1 and TRBJ2-7, with 8 bases matching TRBD1. This CDR3 spans 15 amino acids. The germline V gene has CDR1 SGHRS and CDR2 YFSETQ. The V and J ends lost 4 bases and 7 bases, in that order; junction bases with no gene match: 13. DNA for the CDR3: TGCGCCAGCAGCGATCCGGGACAGGCGCCAGGGGAGCAGTACTTC. Translating it yields CASSDPGQAPGEQYF.

This clonotype was detected a few times. The rearrangement links TRBV28 to TRBJ2-3; D not certain. The V and J ends lost 8 bases and 0 bases respectively, with 18 bases between them. This CDR3 has 16 residues. Germline V gives CDR1 MDHEN, CDR2 SYDVKM. This CDR3 is CASSILPSSSTDTQYF. The CDR3 coding sequence is TGTGCCAGCTCAATTTTACCCAGTTCTAGCACAGATACGCAGTATTTT.

This clonotype was seen a few times. The V gene is TRBV6-5, the J gene TRBJ1-1, with D perhaps matching TRBD1 (5 bases). Trimming shortened V by 2 bases and J by 7 bases, and 8 bases separated the two germline ends. Germline-derived CDR1 and CDR2 are MNHEY and SVGAGI. CDR3 length: 12 amino acids. This chain's CDR3 is CASSYGGNEAFF. The CDR3 coding sequence is TGTGCCAGCAGTTACGGGGGGAATGAAGCTTTCTTT.